This passage covers 3 T cell receptor beta chains from one sample sequenced in a study of blood T cell repertoires in COVID-19. Measured with immunoSEQ multiplex PCR; TCRdb has only the in-frame clones, and not every one. Of some 320,000 clones in the sample, around 85% were seen once. Material for sequencing was peripheral blood. The receptors shown here come from a human donor in a cohort sampled during active COVID-19.

This clone was seen once. The CDR3 DNA reads TGCAGCGCCTACAGGGGGACCGGGGAGCTGTTTTTT. Its translation: CSAYRGTGELFF. The gene calls are TRBV29-1 and TRBJ2-2; 8 nucleotides align to TRBD1. Germline CDR1 SQVTM, CDR2 ANQGSEA. The CDR3 loop spans 12 amino acids. V was clipped by 7 bases and J by 5 bases; unmatched bases: 3.

This clone was recorded only once. The chain combines TRBV7-9 with TRBJ2-3, with D possibly TRBD1 on 6 matching bases. CDR1 SEHNR and CDR2 FQNEAQ come from the germline V gene (reference sequence). The CDR3 extends over 16 amino acids. V was shortened by 1 base and J by 6 bases, with 17 bases between the two germline ends. The CDR3: CASSLGLGQGLDTQYF. For the CDR3, the DNA is TGTGCCAGCAGCTTAGGTCTTGGGCAGGGGTTGGATACGCAGTATTTT.

The chain couples TRBV2 to TRBJ2-5; D is perhaps TRBD1 (5 bases). V lost 7 bases and J 2 bases, leaving 14 bases between the germline ends. The V gene's germline CDR1 is SNHLY and CDR2 FYNNEI. CDR3 length: 14 residues. CDR3 DNA: TGTGCCAGCACCCCGACAGAAACACAAGAGACCCAGTACTTC. Translation: CASTPTETQETQYF.